This TCR beta chain is drawn from a study of CD8+ T cells in alopecia areata. RNA, once extracted, was reverse transcribed into cDNA for use as the sequencing template. Only in-frame clones appear in the TCRdb table, and some are missing; sequencing was by immunoSEQ multiplex PCR. Among some 42,000 clones listed, around nine tenths were seen once. A note on this clone: Its target is unknown.

Treatment denoted: oral pan-JAK inhibitor, 5-10 mg twice daily. PBMC-derived CD4+ and CD8+ T cells were sorted. Whole-study findings and limits: There were many expanded lesional clones persisting in scalp and blood during tofacitinib.

Sequences were derived from CD8+ T cells sorted from blood, sampled at week 24, from a patient treated with tofacitinib. The TCR sequence derives from a human donor with alopecia areata.

The CDR3 nucleotides are TGCGCCAGCAGCGTGGACCCGCGGCCTCTTGAGCAGTTCTTC. It translates to CASSVDPRPLEQFF. The chain joins TRBV4-1 to TRBJ2-1; no reliable D call. The V gene's germline CDR1 is MGHRA and CDR2 YSYEKL. CDR3 length: 14 residues. V lost 5 bases, J lost 9 bases, and 17 bases lay in between.